The rows below give T cell receptor beta chains drawn from one sample of a study of shared T cell receptors in the human thymus. Sequencing used immunoSEQ multiplex PCR; TCRdb keeps in-frame clones, though not all of them. The data show roughly 68,000 clones, roughly 96% seen once. The sequencing input was thymocytes. The receptor set was obtained from a human donor. The CDR3 runs from the conserved cysteine through the conserved F or W. The D gene is left open where the match is weak. Expanded clones get a size class; other rows say once, few or many, or leave the size out.

CDR3: CATSRDGTEAFF
DNA: TGTGCCACCAGCAGGGACGGCACTGAAGCTTTCTTT
D: NA
size: NA
V: TRBV15
J: TRBJ1-1

CDR3: CASSCNRDPGELFF
DNA: TGTGCCAGCAGCTGCAACAGGGACCCCGGGGAGCTGTTTTTT
D: NA
size: NA
V: TRBV28
J: TRBJ2-2

CDR3: CASGSILGAHSPLHF
DNA: TGTGCTAGTGGTTCGATACTCGGGGCTCATTCACCCCTCCACTTT
D: NA
size: NA
V: TRBV12-5
J: TRBJ1-6

CDR3: CATSSGKSGGADGETQYF
DNA: TGTGCCACCAGCAGCGGTAAAAGCGGGGGGGCCGATGGGGAGACCCAGTACTTC
D: TRBD2
size: NA
V: TRBV15
J: TRBJ2-5

CDR3: CASSELKKTSPQETQYF
DNA: TGCGCCAGCAGTGAGTTAAAAAAGACTAGCCCCCAAGAGACCCAGTACTTC
D: TRBD2
size: NA
V: TRBV10-1
J: TRBJ2-5

CDR3: CASSGGTVWDGSFF
DNA: TGCGCCAGCAGCGGAGGGACCGTTTGGGACGGGTCTTTCTTC
D: NA
size: NA
V: TRBV5-1
J: TRBJ2-1

CDR3: CASSGPGTFAYEQYF
DNA: TGTGCCAGCAGCGGTCCCGGGACGTTCGCCTACGAGCAGTACTTC
D: NA
size: NA
V: TRBV9
J: TRBJ2-7

CDR3: CASSRDRHKGYTF
DNA: TGTGCCAGCAGCCGAGACAGGCATAAGGGCTACACCTTC
D: NA
size: NA
V: TRBV11-2
J: TRBJ1-2

CDR3: CASSQALRLHYEQYF
DNA: TGCGCCAGCAGCCAAGCGCTTAGGCTACACTACGAGCAGTACTTC
D: NA
size: NA
V: TRBV4-3
J: TRBJ2-7

CDR3: CASSVGEYYEQYF
DNA: TGTGCCAGCAGTGTTGGAGAGTACTACGAGCAGTACTTC
D: NA
size: NA
V: TRBV6-1
J: TRBJ2-7

CDR3: CSVGSNGYTF
DNA: TGCAGCGTAGGGAGCAATGGCTACACCTTC
D: NA
size: NA
V: TRBV29-1
J: TRBJ1-2

CDR3: CASSLDAVSTGDTEAFF
DNA: TGTGCCAGCAGCTTGGACGCCGTTAGTACAGGGGATACTGAAGCTTTCTTT
D: TRBD1
size: NA
V: TRBV7-4
J: TRBJ1-1

CDR3: CASSMLGIGELFF
DNA: TGTGCCAGCAGTATGTTAGGGATCGGGGAGCTGTTTTTT
D: NA
size: NA
V: TRBV6-5
J: TRBJ2-2

CDR3: CASSFPVGGGLYEQYF
DNA: TGTGCCAGCAGCTTCCCTGTGGGGGGGGGCCTCTACGAGCAGTACTTC
D: NA
size: NA
V: TRBV5-6
J: TRBJ2-7

CDR3: CASSKSSGGLSDTQYF
DNA: TGTGCCAGCAGCAAAAGTAGCGGGGGACTCTCGGATACGCAGTATTTT
D: TRBD2
size: NA
V: TRBV7-2
J: TRBJ2-3

CDR3: CASSSQGFRPQHF
DNA: TGTGCCAGCAGTTCTCAGGGTTTTCGGCCCCAGCATTTT
D: NA
size: NA
V: TRBV28
J: TRBJ1-5

CDR3: CASSQVFIMENYGYTF
DNA: TGCGCCAGCAGCCAAGTCTTTATCATGGAGAACTATGGCTACACCTTC
D: NA
size: NA
V: TRBV4-3
J: TRBJ1-2

CDR3: CASSPMSRASSYEQYF
DNA: TGTGCCAGCTCACCAATGAGCAGGGCGAGCTCCTACGAGCAGTACTTC
D: NA
size: NA
V: TRBV18
J: TRBJ2-7

CDR3: CASSPPTWTGVNYGYTF
DNA: TGTGCCAGCTCACCTCCCACTTGGACAGGCGTTAACTATGGCTACACCTTC
D: TRBD1
size: NA
V: TRBV18
J: TRBJ1-2

CDR3: CASSVGGTGVSYEQYF
DNA: TGTGCCAGCAGCGTAGGTGGGACCGGGGTTTCCTACGAGCAGTACTTC
D: NA
size: NA
V: TRBV9
J: TRBJ2-7

CDR3: CASSQTGTQHF
DNA: TGCGCCAGCAGCCAGACAGGGACCCAGCATTTT
D: TRBD1
size: NA
V: TRBV23-1
J: TRBJ1-5

CDR3: CASRRSGGGDSYEQYF
DNA: TGTGCCAGTAGAAGAAGCGGCGGGGGGGACTCCTACGAGCAGTACTTC
D: TRBD2
size: once
V: TRBV19
J: TRBJ2-7

CDR3: CASSLETSGSTDTQYF
DNA: TGTGCCAGCAGCCTCGAGACTAGCGGTAGCACAGATACGCAGTATTTT
D: TRBD2
size: NA
V: TRBV7-2
J: TRBJ2-3

CDR3: CASSRPGTESDPYEQYF
DNA: TGCGCCAGCAGCCGTCCCGGGACAGAATCAGACCCCTACGAGCAGTACTTC
D: TRBD1
size: NA
V: TRBV5-1
J: TRBJ2-7

CDR3: CASSKERETHYGYTF
DNA: TGTGCCAGCAGTAAAGAACGTGAAACCCACTATGGCTACACCTTC
D: NA
size: NA
V: TRBV27
J: TRBJ1-2

CDR3: CASSPPGGSGTGELFF
DNA: TGTGCCAGCTCACCACCGGGCGGTTCTGGCACCGGGGAGCTGTTTTTT
D: NA
size: NA
V: TRBV18
J: TRBJ2-2

CDR3: CASSDRAGGETQYF
DNA: TGTGCCAGCTCGGACAGGGCTGGCGGGGAGACCCAGTACTTC
D: TRBD1
size: NA
V: TRBV6-5
J: TRBJ2-5

CDR3: CAISDPTGIGPNYGYTF
DNA: TGTGCCATCAGTGACCCGACAGGCATCGGGCCTAACTATGGCTACACCTTC
D: NA
size: NA
V: TRBV10-3
J: TRBJ1-2

CDR3: CASIGTGPSYEQYF
DNA: TGTGCCAGTATCGGGACAGGGCCCTCCTACGAGCAGTACTTC
D: TRBD1
size: NA
V: TRBV19
J: TRBJ2-7

CDR3: CASSVRWGGSGNYGYTF
DNA: TGTGCCAGCAGCGTACGTTGGGGAGGCAGCGGCAACTATGGCTACACCTTC
D: NA
size: NA
V: TRBV9
J: TRBJ1-2

CDR3: CASSLSAEGDTEAFF
DNA: TGTGCCAGCAGTTTATCGGCGGAGGGGGACACTGAAGCTTTCTTT
D: NA
size: NA
V: TRBV27
J: TRBJ1-1

CDR3: CASSSLFSSYNSPLHF
DNA: TGTGCCAGCAGTTCACTATTTAGCTCCTATAATTCACCCCTCCACTTT
D: NA
size: NA
V: TRBV5-5
J: TRBJ1-6

CDR3: CASSLNRSATSSGNTIYF
DNA: TGTGCCAGCAGCTTAAACAGATCGGCCACCAGCTCTGGAAACACCATATATTTT
D: NA
size: once
V: TRBV7-9
J: TRBJ1-3

CDR3: CAISTVKGGNSPLHF
DNA: TGTGCCATCAGTACGGTGAAAGGGGGTAATTCACCCCTCCACTTT
D: NA
size: NA
V: TRBV10-3
J: TRBJ1-6

CDR3: CASRLPERTRDRVYYGYTF
DNA: TGCGCCAGCCGGCTACCCGAACGGACCCGGGACAGGGTATACTATGGCTACACCTTC
D: TRBD1
size: NA
V: TRBV5-1
J: TRBJ1-2

CDR3: CASSAYTGSGVQETQYF
DNA: TGTGCCAGCAGCGCCTATACAGGGAGTGGTGTCCAAGAGACCCAGTACTTC
D: NA
size: NA
V: TRBV9
J: TRBJ2-5

CDR3: CASSRDPGQGAGNTIYF
DNA: TGTGCCAGCAGCCGCGACCCGGGACAGGGGGCAGGAAACACCATATATTTT
D: TRBD1
size: once
V: TRBV4-2
J: TRBJ1-3

CDR3: CATTQGRGVCTEAFF
DNA: TGTGCCACCACACAGGGACGGGGTGTATGCACTGAAGCTTTCTTT
D: NA
size: NA
V: TRBV19
J: TRBJ1-1

CDR3: CASSVGEGLGLYEQYF
DNA: TGTGCCAGCAGCGTAGGGGAGGGACTGGGTCTCTACGAGCAGTACTTC
D: TRBD2
size: NA
V: TRBV9
J: TRBJ2-7

CDR3: CASSQVMVARFF
DNA: TGTGCCAGCAGCCAAGTGATGGTAGCTCGGTTCTTC
D: NA
size: NA
V: TRBV14
J: TRBJ2-1

CDR3: CASSLMGAPPPDF
DNA: TGCGCCAGCAGCTTGATGGGGGCGCCGCCACCGGACTTC
D: NA
size: NA
V: TRBV5-1
J: TRBJ2-7

CDR3: CSVEEPRGISYEQYF
DNA: TGCAGCGTTGAAGAACCCAGGGGGATCTCCTACGAGCAGTACTTC
D: TRBD1
size: NA
V: TRBV29-1
J: TRBJ2-7

CDR3: CASSLGGGTGKLDGYTF
DNA: TGCGCCAGCAGCTTGGGAGGGGGGACAGGGAAATTGGATGGCTACACCTTC
D: TRBD1
size: NA
V: TRBV5-1
J: TRBJ1-2

CDR3: CASSLVAEESTLHF
DNA: TGCGCCAGCAGCTTGGTGGCGGAGGAGTCAACCCTCCACTTT
D: NA
size: once
V: TRBV5-1
J: TRBJ1-6

CDR3: CASSETSGAGGYNEQFF
DNA: TGTGCCAGCAGTGAGACATCAGGGGCTGGGGGCTACAATGAGCAGTTCTTC
D: NA
size: NA
V: TRBV2
J: TRBJ2-1

CDR3: CASSAAAEQGRWGNQPQHF
DNA: TGTGCCAGTAGTGCGGCGGCCGAACAGGGGAGATGGGGCAATCAGCCCCAGCATTTT
D: TRBD1
size: NA
V: TRBV19
J: TRBJ1-5

CDR3: CASISRVAKNIQYF
DNA: TGTGCCAGCATCAGTAGGGTAGCCAAAAACATTCAGTACTTC
D: NA
size: NA
V: TRBV28
J: TRBJ2-4

CDR3: CASSQTAERHRIYGYTF
DNA: TGTGCCAGCAGCCAAACAGCGGAAAGGCACAGAATCTATGGCTACACCTTC
D: NA
size: NA
V: TRBV5-4
J: TRBJ1-2

CDR3: CASKVKKDTEAFF
DNA: TGTGCCAGCAAAGTCAAAAAGGACACTGAAGCTTTCTTT
D: NA
size: NA
V: TRBV27
J: TRBJ1-1

CDR3: CASSCRDRITEAFF
DNA: TGTGCCAGCAGCTGCCGGGACAGGATCACTGAAGCTTTCTTT
D: TRBD1
size: NA
V: TRBV5-6
J: TRBJ1-1

CDR3: CASSLRPGPNTFTDTQYF
DNA: TGTGCCAGCAGCCTCCGTCCGGGGCCCAACACCTTCACAGATACGCAGTATTTT
D: NA
size: NA
V: TRBV7-9
J: TRBJ2-3

CDR3: CASSSRLANPYEQYF
DNA: TGTGCCAGCAGCTCCCGACTAGCTAACCCCTACGAGCAGTACTTC
D: TRBD2
size: NA
V: TRBV7-9
J: TRBJ2-7

CDR3: CASGWGLTFTDTQYF
DNA: TGTGCTAGTGGTTGGGGACTAACCTTCACAGATACGCAGTATTTT
D: TRBD2
size: NA
V: TRBV12-5
J: TRBJ2-3